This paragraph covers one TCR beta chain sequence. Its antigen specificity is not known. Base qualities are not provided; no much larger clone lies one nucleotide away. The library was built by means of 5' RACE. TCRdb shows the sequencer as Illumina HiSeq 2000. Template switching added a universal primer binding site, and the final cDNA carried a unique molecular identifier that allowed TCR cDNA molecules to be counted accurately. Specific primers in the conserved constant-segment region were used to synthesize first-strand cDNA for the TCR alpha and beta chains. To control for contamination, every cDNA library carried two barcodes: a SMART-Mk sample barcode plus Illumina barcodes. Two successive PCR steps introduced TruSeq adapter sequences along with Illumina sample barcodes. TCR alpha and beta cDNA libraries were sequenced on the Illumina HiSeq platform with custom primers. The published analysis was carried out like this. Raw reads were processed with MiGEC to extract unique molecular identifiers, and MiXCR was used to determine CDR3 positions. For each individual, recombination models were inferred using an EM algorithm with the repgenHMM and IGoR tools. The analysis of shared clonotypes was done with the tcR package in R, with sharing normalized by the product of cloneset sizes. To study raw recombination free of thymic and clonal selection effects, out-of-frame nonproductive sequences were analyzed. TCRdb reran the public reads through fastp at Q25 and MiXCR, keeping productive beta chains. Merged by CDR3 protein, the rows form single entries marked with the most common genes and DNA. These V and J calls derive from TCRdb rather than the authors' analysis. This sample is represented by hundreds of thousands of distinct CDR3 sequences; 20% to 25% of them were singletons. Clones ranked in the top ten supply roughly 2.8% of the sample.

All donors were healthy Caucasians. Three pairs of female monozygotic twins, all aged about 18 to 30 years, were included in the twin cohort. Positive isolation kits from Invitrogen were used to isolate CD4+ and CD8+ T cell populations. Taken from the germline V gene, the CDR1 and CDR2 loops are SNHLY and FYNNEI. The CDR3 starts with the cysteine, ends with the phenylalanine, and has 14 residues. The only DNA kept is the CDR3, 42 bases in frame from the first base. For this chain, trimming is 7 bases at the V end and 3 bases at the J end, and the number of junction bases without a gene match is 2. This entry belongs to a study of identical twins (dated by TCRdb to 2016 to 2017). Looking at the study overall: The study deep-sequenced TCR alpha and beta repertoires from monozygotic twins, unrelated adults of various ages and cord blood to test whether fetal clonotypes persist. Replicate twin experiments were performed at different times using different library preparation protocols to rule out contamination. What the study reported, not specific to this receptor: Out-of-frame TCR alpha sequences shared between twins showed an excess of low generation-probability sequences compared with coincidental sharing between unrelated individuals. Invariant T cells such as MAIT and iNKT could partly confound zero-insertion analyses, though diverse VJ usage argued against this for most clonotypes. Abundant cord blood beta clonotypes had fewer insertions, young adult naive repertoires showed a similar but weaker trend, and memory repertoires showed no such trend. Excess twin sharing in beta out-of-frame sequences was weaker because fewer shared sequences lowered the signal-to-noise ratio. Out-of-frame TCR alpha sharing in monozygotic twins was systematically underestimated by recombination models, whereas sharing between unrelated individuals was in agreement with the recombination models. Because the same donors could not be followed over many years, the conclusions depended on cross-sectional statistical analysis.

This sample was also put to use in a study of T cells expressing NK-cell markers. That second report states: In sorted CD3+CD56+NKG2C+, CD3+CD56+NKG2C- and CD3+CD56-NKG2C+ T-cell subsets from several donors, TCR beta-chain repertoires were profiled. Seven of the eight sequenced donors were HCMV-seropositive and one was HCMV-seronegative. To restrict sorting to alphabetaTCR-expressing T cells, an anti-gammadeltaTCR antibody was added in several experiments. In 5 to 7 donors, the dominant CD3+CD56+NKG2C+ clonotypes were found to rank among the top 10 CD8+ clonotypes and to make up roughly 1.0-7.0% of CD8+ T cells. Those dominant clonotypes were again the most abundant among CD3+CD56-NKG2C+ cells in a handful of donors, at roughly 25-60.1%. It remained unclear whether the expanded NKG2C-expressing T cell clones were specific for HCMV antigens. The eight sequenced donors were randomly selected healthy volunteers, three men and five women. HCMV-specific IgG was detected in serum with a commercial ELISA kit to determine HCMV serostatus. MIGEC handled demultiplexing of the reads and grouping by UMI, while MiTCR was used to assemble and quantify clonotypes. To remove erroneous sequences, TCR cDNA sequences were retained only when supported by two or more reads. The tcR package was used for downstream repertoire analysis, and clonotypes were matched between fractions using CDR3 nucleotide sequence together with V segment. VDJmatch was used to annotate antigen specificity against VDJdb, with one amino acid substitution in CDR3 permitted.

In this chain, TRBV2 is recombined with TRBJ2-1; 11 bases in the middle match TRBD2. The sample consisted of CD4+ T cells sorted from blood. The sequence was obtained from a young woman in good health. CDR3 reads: CASMGTSGYNEQFF. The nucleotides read TGTGCCAGCATGGGGACTAGCGGCTACAATGAGCAGTTCTTC.